The 23 T cell receptor beta chains given below trace back to one sample, sequenced in a study of blood T cell repertoires in COVID-19. Assay: immunoSEQ multiplex PCR; the TCRdb copy retains only in-frame clones and omits some. The sample carries about 50,000 clones, 87% recorded once. The sequenced sample was peripheral blood. The receptors were sampled from a human donor with active COVID-19. The donor label of this sample is uncertain.

The V gene is TRBV19, the J gene TRBJ2-6, with D possibly TRBD2 on 5 matching bases. With 2 bases removed from V and 2 bases from J, the gap between germline ends came to 7 bases. The germline CDR1 and CDR2 sequences are LNHDA and SQIVND (reference sequence). The CDR3 is 15 residues long. As DNA, the CDR3 is TGTGCCAGTAGTATACGGGGTGCTGGGGCCAACGTCCTGACTTTC. Translated, it gives CASSIRGAGANVLTF.

This rearrangement joins TRBV9 to TRBJ1-1; TRBD1 aligns across 10 bases. Germline CDR1 and CDR2: SGDLS and YYNGEE. The J segment lost 4 bases and the V segment lost 6 bases, leaving 9 bases of the junction unmatched. The length of the CDR3 is 15 residues. The CDR3 coding sequence is TGTGCCAGCACCCTATTAGGACAGGGGGGCACTGAAGCTTTCTTT. Amino acids: CASTLLGQGGTEAFF.

The J gene is TRBJ2-3, the V gene TRBV6-2 or TRBV6-3; tentative D call: TRBD2 (6 bases). The CDR3 extends over 17 amino acids. V was shortened by 0 bases and J by 2 bases, with 15 bases between the two germline ends. Germline CDR1 and CDR2: MNHEY and SVGEGT. CDR3 in DNA: TGTGCCAGCAGTTACTCGCGGGGTTCTGAGGTCACAGATACGCAGTATTTT. It yields the protein CASSYSRGSEVTDTQYF.

The rearrangement uses TRBV5-6 and TRBJ2-7, with 8 bases aligning to TRBD1. This CDR3 comprises 17 residues. V dropped 1 base and J dropped 7; count of bases not matched to a gene: 16. Germline values: CDR1 SGHDT, CDR2 YYEEEE. The CDR3: CASSLFLVGTGAGEQYF. The DNA for the CDR3 is TGTGCCAGCAGCTTGTTTCTTGTCGGGACAGGTGCGGGGGAGCAGTACTTC.

V usage is TRBV14 and J usage is TRBJ2-5; TRBD1 might be the D (5 bases). The CDR3 has 13 residues. Germline loops: CDR1 SGHDN, CDR2 FVKESK. The V end was cut by 5 bases, the J end by 1 base, with 8 bases between. CDR3 DNA: TGTGCCAGCAGCAGGGGTGGCCAAGAGACCCAGTACTTC. Protein product: CASSRGGQETQYF.

The V gene is TRBV6-1, the J gene TRBJ2-5; 10 bases are a match to TRBD2. Trimming at V came to 1 base and at J to 14 bases, leaving 4 bases not matched to a gene. The germline gives CDR1 MNHNS, CDR2 SASEGT. CDR3 size: 12 residues. CDR3 DNA: TGTGCCAGCAGTGAAGTACCTAGCGGGGGTTACTTC. The encoded protein is CASSEVPSGGYF.

The chain employs TRBV12-3 or TRBV12-4 and TRBJ1-5; weak D call: TRBD1 (6 bases). This CDR3 contains 13 residues. V was trimmed by 5 bases and J by 9 bases, leaving 14 bases between them. In nucleotides, the CDR3 is TGTGCCAGCAGTCCAGGACAGCGTAGGCCCCAGCATTTT. It codes for CASSPGQRRPQHF.

The V and J genes are TRBV7-3 and TRBJ2-3; 10 nucleotides align to TRBD2. The germline CDR1 and CDR2 sequences are SGHTA and FQGTGA. The CDR3 loop spans 16 amino acids. V lost 3 bases and J lost 3; bases outside the gene matches: 6. CDR3 nucleotides: TGTGCCAGCAGCTTGAGCGGGGGGGCCACGACAGATACGCAGTATTTT. It codes for CASSLSGGATTDTQYF.

This chain connects TRBV7-2 to TRBJ2-3; a possible D gene is TRBD2 (5 bases). The ends were cut back, 5 bases at V and 4 bases at J, with 13 bases in the middle. This CDR3 is built from 14 residues. Germline V gene lookup returns CDR1 SGHTA and CDR2 FQGNSA. The CDR3 nucleotides are TGTGCCAGCAGCCCCCGGGGAAGCGCAGATACGCAGTATTTT. This sequence encodes CASSPRGSADTQYF.

The chain combines TRBV7-2 with TRBJ2-5; 7 bases map to TRBD2. The CDR3 totals 16 residues. CDR1 and CDR2 (germline): SGHTA, FQGNSA. With V trimmed by 1 base and J by 3 bases, 8 bases remained unmatched. The CDR3 sequence is CASSLGGLAAKETQYF. CDR3 in DNA: TGTGCCAGCAGCTTAGGTGGGCTAGCGGCGAAAGAGACCCAGTACTTC.

The chain uses TRBV9 and TRBJ2-5; TRBD2 matches at 10 bases. Germline V gives CDR1 SGDLS, CDR2 YYNGEE. The CDR3 consists of 18 residues. V shed 3 bases, J shed 5 bases, and the junction held 16 bases outside the gene matches. This chain's CDR3 is CASSGAGTSVSSWETQYF. DNA of the CDR3: TGTGCCAGCAGCGGGGCGGGGACTAGCGTCTCCTCTTGGGAGACCCAGTACTTC.

The chain has TRBV5-1 and TRBJ2-5; unclear D gene. The V gene lost 6 bases and the J gene lost 4 bases, with 13 bases spanning the gap. CDR1 is SGHRS and CDR2 is YFSETQ in the germline V gene. The CDR3 sequence is 13 residues long. Written as DNA, the CDR3 is TGCGCCAGCAAACGCGACAATGTAGAGACCCAGTACTTC. Amino acids: CASKRDNVETQYF.

The chain recombines TRBV11-2 with TRBJ2-1; 13 bases align to TRBD2. The germline V gene has CDR1 SGHAT and CDR2 FQNNGV. CDR3 size: 17 residues. V gave up 3 bases and J gave up 7 bases; unmatched junction bases: 9. CDR3 loop: CASSLVLAGGPGNEQFF. The CDR3 region has the DNA TGTGCCAGCAGCTTGGTACTAGCGGGGGGGCCAGGTAATGAGCAGTTCTTC.

The chain has TRBV4-2 and TRBJ2-7, with 11 bases aligning to TRBD2. J gave up 3 bases and V 1 base, and 2 bases lay outside the gene matches. Germline lookup yields CDR1 LGHNA and CDR2 YNFKEQ. This CDR3 is built from 15 residues. The CDR3 sequence: CASSQAGTSGYEQYF. Here the CDR3 DNA reads TGTGCCAGCAGCCAAGCCGGGACTAGCGGCTACGAGCAGTACTTC.

The chain uses TRBV19 and TRBJ1-6, with 7 bases aligning to TRBD1. Germline V gene sequence: CDR1 LNHDA, CDR2 SQIVND (reference sequence). This CDR3 region has 15 residues. The ends lost 5 bases at V and 6 bases at J; junction bases unmatched: 7. CDR3 nucleotide sequence: TGTGCCAGTAGTGTTTCCAGGGGGAGTAATTCACCCCTCCACTTT. It is translated as CASSVSRGSNSPLHF.

The genes are TRBV25-1 and TRBJ2-2, with TRBD2 identical over 8 bases. Germline trimming cut 2 bases from V and 6 bases from J; bases unmatched to any gene: 5. CDR1 is MGHDK and CDR2 is SYGVNS in the germline V gene. This CDR3 is built from 15 residues. In nucleotides, the CDR3 is TGTGCCAGCAGTGAAAGACTAGCGAGGCCCGGGGAGCTGTTTTTT. Its protein is CASSERLARPGELFF.

The chain joins TRBV4-2 to TRBJ2-1, with D perhaps matching TRBD1 (6 bases). V was cut by 1 base and J by 4 bases, with 8 bases left in between. Per the germline V gene, CDR1 is LGHNA and CDR2 is YNFKEQ. This CDR3 has 14 amino acids. In nucleotides, the CDR3 is TGTGCCAGCAGCCAAGCCGGACAGTACAATGAGCAGTTCTTC. Translating it yields CASSQAGQYNEQFF.

The V and J genes are TRBV4-2 and TRBJ1-5, with TRBD1 identical over 7 bases. The CDR3 loop spans 16 amino acids. The V gene end was trimmed by 4 bases and the J gene end by 7 bases; junction bases not matched to a gene: 13. CDR1 is LGHNA and CDR2 is YNFKEQ in the germline V gene. The CDR3 DNA reads as TGTGCCAGCAGCCCCGACAGGGCGACTGGAATACAGCCCCAGCATTTT. Its translation: CASSPDRATGIQPQHF.

This sequence joins TRBV6-1 and TRBJ1-1, with no clear D. Germline CDR1 MNHNS, CDR2 SASEGT. Trimming left V 2 bases short and J 2 bases short, with 15 bases between. The CDR3 is 16 amino acids. DNA for the CDR3: TGTGCCAGCAGTGAACGTCTTACCGGTTCTAACACTGAAGCTTTCTTT. Protein product: CASSERLTGSNTEAFF.

The CDR3 nucleotides read TGTGCCAGCAGCCCAGGACAGGGATATTACGAGCAGTACTTC. This sequence encodes CASSPGQGYYEQYF. V is TRBV5-5 and J is TRBJ2-7, with 8 bases lining up with TRBD1. The germline CDR1 and CDR2 sequences are SGHKS and YYEKEE (reference sequence). The CDR3 contains 14 residues. J was trimmed by 4 bases and V by 4 bases; bases with no gene match: 7.

The chain carries TRBV7-8 and TRBJ2-3; D is ambiguous. V gave up 4 bases and J gave up 9 bases, with 17 bases separating them. Per germline, CDR1 SGHVS and CDR2 FQNEAQ. CDR3 length: 14 amino acids. The CDR3 spells CASSSGSAESTQYF. In DNA form, the CDR3 reads TGTGCCAGCAGCTCAGGATCTGCCGAGTCGACGCAGTATTTT.

The chain couples TRBV18 to TRBJ1-2, with D uncertain. There are 13 residues in the CDR3. From germline, CDR1 is KGHSH and CDR2 LQKENI. Trimming took off 0 bases at V and 8 bases at J, with 10 bases between the two ends. The CDR3 sequence: CASSPPRKTGYTF. Written as DNA, the CDR3 is TGTGCCAGCTCACCACCGAGAAAAACGGGCTACACCTTC.

This sequence joins TRBV7-9 and TRBJ1-2, with D unresolved. V lost 3 bases and J 1 base, leaving 6 bases between the germline ends. The germline V gene has CDR1 SEHNR and CDR2 FQNEAQ (reference sequence). This CDR3 has 13 residues. The CDR3 DNA sequence: TGTGCCAGCAGCTTCGGGGATAACTATGGCTACACCTTC. Protein product: CASSFGDNYGYTF.